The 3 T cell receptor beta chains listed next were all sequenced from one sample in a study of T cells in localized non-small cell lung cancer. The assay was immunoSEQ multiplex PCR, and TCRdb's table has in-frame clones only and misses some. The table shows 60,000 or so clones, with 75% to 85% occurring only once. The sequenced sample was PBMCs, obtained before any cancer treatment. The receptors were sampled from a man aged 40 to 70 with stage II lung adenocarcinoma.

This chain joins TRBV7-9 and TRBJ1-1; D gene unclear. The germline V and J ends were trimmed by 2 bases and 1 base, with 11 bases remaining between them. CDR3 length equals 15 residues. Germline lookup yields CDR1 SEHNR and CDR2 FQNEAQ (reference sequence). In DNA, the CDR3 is TGTGCCAGCAGCTTAAGTAACAGTGGGAACACTGAAGCTTTCTTT. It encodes CASSLSNSGNTEAFF.

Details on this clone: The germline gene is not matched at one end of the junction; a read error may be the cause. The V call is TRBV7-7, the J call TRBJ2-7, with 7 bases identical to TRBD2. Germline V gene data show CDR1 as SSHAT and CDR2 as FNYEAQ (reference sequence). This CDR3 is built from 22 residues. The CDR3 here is CASSGRGPSEGWRERPQYEQYF. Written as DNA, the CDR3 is TGTGCTAGCAGCGGGCGGGGACCCTCCGAGGGCTGGCGGGAGAGGCCGCAATACGAGCAGTACTTC.

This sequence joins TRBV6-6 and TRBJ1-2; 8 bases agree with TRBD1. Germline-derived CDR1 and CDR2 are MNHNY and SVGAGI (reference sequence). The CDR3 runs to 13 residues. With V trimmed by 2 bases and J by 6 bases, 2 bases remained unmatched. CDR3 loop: CASSYPTGDGYTF. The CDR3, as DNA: TGTGCCAGCAGTTACCCGACAGGGGATGGCTACACCTTC.